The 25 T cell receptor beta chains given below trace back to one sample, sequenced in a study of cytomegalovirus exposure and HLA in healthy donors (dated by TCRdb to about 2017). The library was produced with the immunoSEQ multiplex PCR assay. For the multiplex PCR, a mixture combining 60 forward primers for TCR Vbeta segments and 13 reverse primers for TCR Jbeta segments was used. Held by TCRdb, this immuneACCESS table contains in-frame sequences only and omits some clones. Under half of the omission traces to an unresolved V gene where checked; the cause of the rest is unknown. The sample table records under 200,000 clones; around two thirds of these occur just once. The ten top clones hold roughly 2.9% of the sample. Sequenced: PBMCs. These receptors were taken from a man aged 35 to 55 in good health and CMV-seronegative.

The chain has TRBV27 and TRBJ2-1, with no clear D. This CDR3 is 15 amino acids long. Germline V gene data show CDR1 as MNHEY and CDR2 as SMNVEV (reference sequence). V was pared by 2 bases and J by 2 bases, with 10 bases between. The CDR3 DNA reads TGTGCCAGCAGTTTAGGCCAAGTTGCCTACAATGAGCAGTTCTTC. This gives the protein CASSLGQVAYNEQFF.

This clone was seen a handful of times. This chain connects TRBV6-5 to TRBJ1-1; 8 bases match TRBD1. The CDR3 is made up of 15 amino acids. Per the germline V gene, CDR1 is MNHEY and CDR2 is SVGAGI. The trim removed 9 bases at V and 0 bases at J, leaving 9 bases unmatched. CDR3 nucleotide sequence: TGTGCCAGTCTTCCCAGGGGGCCCATGAACACTGAAGCTTTCTTT. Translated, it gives CASLPRGPMNTEAFF.

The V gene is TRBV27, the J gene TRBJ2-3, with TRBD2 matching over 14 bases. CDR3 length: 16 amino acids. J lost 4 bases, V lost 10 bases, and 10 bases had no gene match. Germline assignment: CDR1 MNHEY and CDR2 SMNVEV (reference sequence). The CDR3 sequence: CAIGEGLAGVADTQYF. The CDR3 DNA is TGTGCCATCGGGGAGGGACTAGCGGGAGTGGCAGATACGCAGTATTTT.

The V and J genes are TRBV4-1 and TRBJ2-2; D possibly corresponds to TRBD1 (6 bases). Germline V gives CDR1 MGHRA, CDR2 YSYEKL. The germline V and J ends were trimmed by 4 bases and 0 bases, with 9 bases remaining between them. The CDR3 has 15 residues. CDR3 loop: CASSLGTTNTGELFF. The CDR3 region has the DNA TGCGCCAGCAGCCTTGGGACAACGAACACCGGGGAGCTGTTTTTT.

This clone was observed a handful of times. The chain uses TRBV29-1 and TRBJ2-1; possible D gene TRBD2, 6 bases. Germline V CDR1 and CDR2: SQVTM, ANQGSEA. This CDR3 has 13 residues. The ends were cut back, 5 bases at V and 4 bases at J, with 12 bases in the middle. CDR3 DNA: TGCAGCGTTTATGGACTAAATTACAATGAGCAGTTCTTC. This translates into CSVYGLNYNEQFF.

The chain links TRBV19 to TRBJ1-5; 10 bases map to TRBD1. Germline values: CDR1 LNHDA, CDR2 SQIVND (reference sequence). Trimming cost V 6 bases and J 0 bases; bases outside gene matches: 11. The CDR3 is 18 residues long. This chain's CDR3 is CASRPRDRGTYSNQPQHF. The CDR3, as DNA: TGTGCCAGTAGGCCCCGGGACAGGGGAACCTATAGCAATCAGCCCCAGCATTTT.

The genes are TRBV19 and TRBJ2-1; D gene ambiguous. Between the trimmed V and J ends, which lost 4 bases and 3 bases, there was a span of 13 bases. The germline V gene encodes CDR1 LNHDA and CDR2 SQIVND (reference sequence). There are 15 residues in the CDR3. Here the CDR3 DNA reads TGTGCCAGTAGTACTTCGGCTACTATCTACAATGAGCAGTTCTTC. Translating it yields CASSTSATIYNEQFF.

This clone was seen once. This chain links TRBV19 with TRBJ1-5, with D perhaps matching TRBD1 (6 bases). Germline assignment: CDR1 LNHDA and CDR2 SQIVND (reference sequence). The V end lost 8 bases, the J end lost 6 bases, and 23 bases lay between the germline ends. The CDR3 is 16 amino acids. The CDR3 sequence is CASQIYRDLLGQPQHF. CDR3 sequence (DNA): TGTGCCAGTCAGATCTACAGGGATTTACTAGGTCAGCCCCAGCATTTT.

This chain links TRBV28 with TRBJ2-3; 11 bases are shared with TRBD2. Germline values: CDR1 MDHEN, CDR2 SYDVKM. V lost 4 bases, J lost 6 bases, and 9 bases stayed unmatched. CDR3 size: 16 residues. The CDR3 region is CASSSTLAGGGDTQYF. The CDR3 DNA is TGTGCCAGCAGTTCCACCTTAGCGGGAGGGGGTGATACGCAGTATTTT. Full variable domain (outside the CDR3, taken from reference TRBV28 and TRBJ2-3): DVKVTQSSRYLVKRTGEKVFLECVQDMDHENMFWYRQDPGLGLRLIYFSYDVKMKEKGDIPEGYSVSREKKERFSLILESASTNQTSMYLCASSSTLAGGGDTQYFGPGTRLTVL.

CDR3 in DNA: TGTGCCAGCAGCGTAGGTGGACAGGGGGTAACTGGAAACACCATATATTTT. It translates to CASSVGGQGVTGNTIYF. V and J are TRBV9 and TRBJ1-3, with TRBD1 identical over 10 bases. The CDR3 length is 17 residues. V trimming: 0 bases; J trimming: 2 bases; junction bases outside the gene matches: 5. Germline V gives CDR1 SGDLS, CDR2 YYNGEE.

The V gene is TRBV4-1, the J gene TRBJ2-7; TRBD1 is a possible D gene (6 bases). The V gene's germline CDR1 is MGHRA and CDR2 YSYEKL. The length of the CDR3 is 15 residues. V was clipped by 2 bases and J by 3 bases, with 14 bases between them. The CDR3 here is CASSQLGNRDYEQYF. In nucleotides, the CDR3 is TGCGCCAGCAGCCAATTAGGGAACAGGGACTACGAGCAGTACTTC.

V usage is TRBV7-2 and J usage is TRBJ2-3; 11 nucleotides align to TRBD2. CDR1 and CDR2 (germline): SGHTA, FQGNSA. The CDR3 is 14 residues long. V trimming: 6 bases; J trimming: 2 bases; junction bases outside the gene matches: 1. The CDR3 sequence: CASRGLADTDTQYF. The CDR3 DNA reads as TGTGCCAGCAGGGGACTAGCGGACACAGATACGCAGTATTTT. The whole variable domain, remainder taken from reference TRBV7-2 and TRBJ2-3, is GAGVSQSPSNKVTEKGKDVELRCDPISGHTALYWYRQSLGQGLEFLIYFQGNSAPDKSGLPSDRFSAERTGGSVSTLTIQRTQQEDSAVYLCASRGLADTDTQYFGPGTRLTVL.

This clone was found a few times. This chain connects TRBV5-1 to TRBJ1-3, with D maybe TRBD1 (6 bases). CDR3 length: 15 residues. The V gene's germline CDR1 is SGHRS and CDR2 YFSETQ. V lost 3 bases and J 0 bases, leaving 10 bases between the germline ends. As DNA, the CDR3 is TGCGCCAGCAGCTCACAGGGAAACTCTGGAAACACCATATATTTT. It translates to CASSSQGNSGNTIYF.

CDR3 nucleotide sequence: TGTGCCAGCAGTGAAGCTCTTTCGGGGGCGCGGGAGGATGAAGCTTTCTTT. The encoded protein is CASSEALSGAREDEAFF. The rearrangement links TRBV2 to TRBJ1-1; D is perhaps TRBD1 (6 bases). The germline gives CDR1 SNHLY, CDR2 FYNNEI. V lost 0 bases and J lost 7, with 21 bases in between. This CDR3 comprises 17 residues. The whole variable domain, filled in from reference TRBV2 and TRBJ1-1, reads EPEVTQTPSHQVTQMGQEVILRCVPISNHLYFYWYRQILGQKVEFLVSFYNNEISEKSEIFDDQFSVERPDGSNFTLKIRSTKLEDSAMYFCASSEALSGAREDEAFFGQGTRLTVV.

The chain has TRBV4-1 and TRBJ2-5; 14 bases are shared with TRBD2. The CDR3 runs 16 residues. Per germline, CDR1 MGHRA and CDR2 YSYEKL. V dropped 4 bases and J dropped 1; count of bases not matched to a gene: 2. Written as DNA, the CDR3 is TGCGCCAGCAGCCCGGGGACTAGCGGGGGCCAAGAGACCCAGTACTTC. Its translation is CASSPGTSGGQETQYF.

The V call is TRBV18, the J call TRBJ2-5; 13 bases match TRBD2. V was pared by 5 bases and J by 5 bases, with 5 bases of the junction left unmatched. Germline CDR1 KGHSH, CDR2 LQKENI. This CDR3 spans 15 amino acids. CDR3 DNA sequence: TGTGCCAGCTCATCGGGACTAGCGGGAACGGAGACCCAGTACTTC. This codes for CASSSGLAGTETQYF.

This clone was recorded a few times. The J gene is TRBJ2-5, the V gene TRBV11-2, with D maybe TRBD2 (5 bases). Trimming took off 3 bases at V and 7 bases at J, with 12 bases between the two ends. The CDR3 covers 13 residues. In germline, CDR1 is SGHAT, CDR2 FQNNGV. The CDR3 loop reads CASSFREVGTQYF. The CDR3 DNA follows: TGTGCCAGCAGCTTCCGGGAAGTCGGGACCCAGTACTTC.

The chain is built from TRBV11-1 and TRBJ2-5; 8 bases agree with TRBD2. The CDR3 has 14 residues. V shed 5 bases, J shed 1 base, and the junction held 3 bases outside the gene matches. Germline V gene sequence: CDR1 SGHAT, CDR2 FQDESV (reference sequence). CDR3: CASSPSGFQETQYF. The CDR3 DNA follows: TGTGCCAGCAGCCCTAGCGGGTTCCAAGAGACCCAGTACTTC.

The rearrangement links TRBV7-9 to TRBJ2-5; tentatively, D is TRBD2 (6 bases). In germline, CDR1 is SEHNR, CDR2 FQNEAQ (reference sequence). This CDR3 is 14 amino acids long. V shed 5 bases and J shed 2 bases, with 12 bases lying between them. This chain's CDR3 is CASSVTSLQETQYF. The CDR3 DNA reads TGTGCCAGCAGCGTAACTAGCTTACAAGAGACCCAGTACTTC. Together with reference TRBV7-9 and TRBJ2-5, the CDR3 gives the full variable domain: DTGVSQNPRHKITKRGQNVTFRCDPISEHNRLYWYRQTLGQGPEFLTYFQNEAQLEKSRLLSDRFSAERPKGSFSTLEIQRTEQGDSAMYLCASSVTSLQETQYFGPGTRLLVL.

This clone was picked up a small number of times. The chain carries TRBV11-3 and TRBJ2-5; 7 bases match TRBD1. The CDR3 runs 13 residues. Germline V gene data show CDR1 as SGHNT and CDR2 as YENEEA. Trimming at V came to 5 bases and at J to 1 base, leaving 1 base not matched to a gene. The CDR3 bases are TGTGCCAGCAGCCGGGACAGCCAAGAGACCCAGTACTTC. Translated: CASSRDSQETQYF. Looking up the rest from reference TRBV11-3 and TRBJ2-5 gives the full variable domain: EAGVVQSPRYKIIEKKQPVAFWCNPISGHNTLYWYLQNLGQGPELLIRYENEEAVDDSQLPKDRFSAERLKGVDSTLKIQPAELGDSAVYLCASSRDSQETQYFGPGTRLLVL.

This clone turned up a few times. CDR3 amino acids: CASSEGPGLQETQYF. CDR3 in DNA: TGTGCCAGCAGTGAAGGACCGGGACTCCAAGAGACCCAGTACTTC. This chain joins TRBV6-1 and TRBJ2-5; a possible D gene is TRBD2 (6 bases). The length of the CDR3 is 15 residues. CDR1 and CDR2 (germline): MNHNS, SASEGT. The germline V and J ends were trimmed by 1 base and 1 base, with 10 bases remaining between them.

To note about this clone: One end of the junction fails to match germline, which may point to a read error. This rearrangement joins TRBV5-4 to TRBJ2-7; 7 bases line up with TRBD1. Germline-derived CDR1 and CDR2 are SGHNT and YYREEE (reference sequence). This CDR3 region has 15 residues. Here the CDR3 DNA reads TGTGCCAGCAGCTTCGACAGGGCGGGTTCCTTCGAGCAGTACTTC. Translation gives CASSFDRAGSFEQYF.

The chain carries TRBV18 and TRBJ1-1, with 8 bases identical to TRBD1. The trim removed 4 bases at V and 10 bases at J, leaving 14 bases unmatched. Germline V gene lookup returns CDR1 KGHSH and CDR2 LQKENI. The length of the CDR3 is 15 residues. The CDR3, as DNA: TGTGCCAGCTCACTTGGACAGGGTGGCCTCAATGGAGCTTTCTTT. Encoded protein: CASSLGQGGLNGAFF. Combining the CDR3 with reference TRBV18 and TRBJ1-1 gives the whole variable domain NAGVMQNPRHLVRRRGQEARLRCSPMKGHSHVYWYRQLPEEGLKFMVYLQKENIIDESGMPKERFSAEFPKEGPSILRIQQVVRGDSAAYFCASSLGQGGLNGAFFGQGTRLTVV.

As DNA, the CDR3 is TGCAGCGTTGGACTTCTATACAATGAGCAGTTCTTC. It specifies CSVGLLYNEQFF. V and J are TRBV29-1 and TRBJ2-1; the D is unclear. Deletions cut 4 bases from V and 4 bases from J, with 8 bases between. Per germline, CDR1 SQVTM and CDR2 ANQGSEA. The CDR3 has 12 amino acids.

For the CDR3, the DNA is TGTGCCAGCAGCTTAGGAACGGGGGAACGGTACTTC. As protein: CASSLGTGERYF. V is TRBV7-2 and J is TRBJ2-7; tentative D call: TRBD2 (6 bases). CDR3 size: 12 residues. Trimming took 1 base from V and 12 from J, leaving 13 bases between them. Germline V gene lookup returns CDR1 SGHTA and CDR2 FQGNSA.